The clone carrying this TCR beta chain was seen a handful of times. Its antigen remains unknown. These data come from a study of blood T cells in healthy people across ages. Study-wide findings and caveats: Possibly confounding the expanded clonotype changes was the fact that donor CMV status was unknown. PBMC samples, being unsorted, prevented any conclusive comparison of naive and antigen-experienced cells.

This CDR3 region has 15 residues. V was cut by 1 base and J by 0 bases, with 10 bases left in between. The germline gives CDR1 KGHSH, CDR2 LQKENI. The donors, all healthy, were Caucasians living in Russia, aged about 6 to 90. Together with a sample-barcoded 5' primer, a J-beta primer mix was included in a second PCR lasting roughly 6 to 12 cycles. Each CDR3 protein is one row after TCRdb ran MiXCR on the 5' RACE reads. The table has 1,300,000 or so distinct CDR3 sequences, approximately 59% seen once. The receptor was derived from a man younger than 30 in good health. The sample taken for sequencing was blood. The chain recombines TRBV18 with TRBJ2-7; no firm D call. In nucleotides, the CDR3 is TGTGCCAGCTCACCACAAGATAGGAGCTCCTACGAGCAGTACTTC. Residues: CASSPQDRSSYEQYF.